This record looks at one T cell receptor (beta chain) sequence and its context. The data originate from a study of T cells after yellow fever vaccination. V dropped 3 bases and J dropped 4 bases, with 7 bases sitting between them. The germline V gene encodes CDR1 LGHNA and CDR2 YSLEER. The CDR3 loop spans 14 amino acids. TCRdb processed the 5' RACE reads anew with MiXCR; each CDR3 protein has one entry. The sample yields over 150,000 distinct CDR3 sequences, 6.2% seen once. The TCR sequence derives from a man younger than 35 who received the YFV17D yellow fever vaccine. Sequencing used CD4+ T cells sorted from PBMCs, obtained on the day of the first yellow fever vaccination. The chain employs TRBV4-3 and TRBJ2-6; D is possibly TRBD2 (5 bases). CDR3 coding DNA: TGCGCCAGCAGCCAGCCGGGGGGGGCCAACGTCCTGACTTTC. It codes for CASSQPGGANVLTF.